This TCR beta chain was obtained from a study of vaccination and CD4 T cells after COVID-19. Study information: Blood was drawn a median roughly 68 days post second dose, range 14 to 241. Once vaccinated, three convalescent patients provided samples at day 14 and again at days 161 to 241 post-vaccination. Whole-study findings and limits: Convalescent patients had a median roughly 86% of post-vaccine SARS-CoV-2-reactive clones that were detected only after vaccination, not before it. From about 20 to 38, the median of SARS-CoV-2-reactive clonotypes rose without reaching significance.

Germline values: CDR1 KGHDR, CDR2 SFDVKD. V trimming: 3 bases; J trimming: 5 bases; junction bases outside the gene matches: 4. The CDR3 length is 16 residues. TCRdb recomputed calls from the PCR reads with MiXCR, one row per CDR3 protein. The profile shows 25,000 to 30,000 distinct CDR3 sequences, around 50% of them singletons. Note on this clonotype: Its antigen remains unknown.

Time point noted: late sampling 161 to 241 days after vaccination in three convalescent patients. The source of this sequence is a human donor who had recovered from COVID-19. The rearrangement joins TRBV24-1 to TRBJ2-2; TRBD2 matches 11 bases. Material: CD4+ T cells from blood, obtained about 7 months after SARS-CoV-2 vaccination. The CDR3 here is CATSDLAGGETGELFF. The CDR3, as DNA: TGTGCCACCAGTGATCTAGCGGGAGGTGAGACCGGGGAGCTGTTTTTT.